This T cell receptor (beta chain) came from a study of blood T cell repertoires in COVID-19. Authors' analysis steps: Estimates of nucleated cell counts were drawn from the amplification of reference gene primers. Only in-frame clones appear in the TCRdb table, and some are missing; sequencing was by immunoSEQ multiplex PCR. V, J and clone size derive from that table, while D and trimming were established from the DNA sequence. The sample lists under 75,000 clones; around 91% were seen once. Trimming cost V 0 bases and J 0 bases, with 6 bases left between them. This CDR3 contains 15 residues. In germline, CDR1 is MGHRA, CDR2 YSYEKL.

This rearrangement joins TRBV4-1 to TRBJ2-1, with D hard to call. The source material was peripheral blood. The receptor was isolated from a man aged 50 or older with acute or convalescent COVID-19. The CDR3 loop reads CASSQDSSSYNEQFF. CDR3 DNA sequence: TGCGCCAGCAGCCAAGATTCGAGCTCCTACAATGAGCAGTTCTTC.